Each of the 20 T cell receptor beta chains below was sequenced from the same sample in a study of shared clonotypes between healthy human individuals. TCRdb keeps only in-frame clones here, not all; method: immunoSEQ multiplex PCR. The profile shows roughly 490,000 clones, less than 80% of them singletons. Sequenced sample: PBMCs. These receptors all come from a woman between 40 and 55 years old in good health. Some clones in this sample may be carry-over from other donors' samples.

The chain has TRBV19 and TRBJ1-1; 7 positions match TRBD1. This CDR3 has 14 amino acids. V was clipped by 3 bases and J by 0 bases; unmatched bases: 1. Germline CDR1 is LNHDA and CDR2 is SQIVND (reference sequence). CDR3 sequence (DNA): TGTGCCAGTAGTATTACAGGGGTGAACACTGAAGCTTTCTTT. Translation: CASSITGVNTEAFF.

The genes are TRBV28 and TRBJ2-5; perhaps TRBD1 as D (6 bases). Germline assignment: CDR1 MDHEN and CDR2 SYDVKM. CDR3 length: 16 amino acids. V lost 5 bases, J lost 1 base, and 17 bases lay in between. CDR3 sequence reads: CASSAPEQGFQETQYF. CDR3 sequence (DNA): TGTGCCAGCAGTGCGCCGGAACAGGGATTCCAAGAGACCCAGTACTTC.

This clone was counted between two and nine times. A clone one base away is much larger, so this may be a read error. Additional DNA sequences in this sample encode the identical CDR3. The rearrangement joins TRBV30 to TRBJ2-7; D remains ambiguous. This CDR3 region has 14 residues. The V end was cut by 0 bases, the J end by 0 bases, with 9 bases between. Germline CDR1 GTSNPN, CDR2 SVGIG (reference sequence). The CDR3 coding sequence is TGTGCCTGGAGTGTACTCAGGAGCTCCTACGAGCAGTACTTC. As protein: CAWSVLRSSYEQYF.

V usage is TRBV18 and J usage is TRBJ1-2; the D gene is possibly TRBD1 (6 bases). There are 14 residues in the CDR3. From germline, CDR1 is KGHSH and CDR2 LQKENI. V lost 2 bases and J 4 bases, leaving 11 bases between the germline ends. CDR3 protein: CASSPEDSLYGYTF. The CDR3 bases are TGTGCCAGCTCACCAGAGGACAGCCTCTATGGCTACACCTTC.

The chain joins TRBV5-1 to TRBJ2-7; 16 nucleotides match TRBD2. The J segment lost 6 bases and the V segment lost 4 bases, leaving 7 bases of the junction unmatched. The germline gives CDR1 SGHRS, CDR2 YFSETQ. The CDR3 totals 16 residues. Here the CDR3 DNA reads TGCGCCAGCAGCCCAGGGACTAGCGGGAGGGCCGGCGAGCAGTACTTC. Residues: CASSPGTSGRAGEQYF.

J is TRBJ2-1 and V is TRBV2; 8 bases map to TRBD2. V trimming: 2 bases; J trimming: 2 bases; junction bases outside the gene matches: 5. Germline V gene sequence: CDR1 SNHLY, CDR2 FYNNEI. This CDR3 comprises 16 residues. The CDR3 DNA reads as TGTGCCAGCAGTGAATATACTAGCGGACCCTACAATGAGCAGTTCTTC. Amino acid sequence: CASSEYTSGPYNEQFF.

V gene TRBV18 combines with J gene TRBJ2-7; 14 positions match TRBD2. V lost 2 bases to trimming and J lost 5 bases; unmatched junction nucleotides: 8. The CDR3 loop spans 17 amino acids. The germline gives CDR1 KGHSH, CDR2 LQKENI. The CDR3 sequence: CASSPGTSGRISHEQYF. The CDR3 nucleotides read TGTGCCAGCTCACCAGGGACTAGCGGGAGAATATCCCACGAGCAGTACTTC. Using reference TRBV18 and TRBJ2-7 for the parts outside the CDR3, the full variable domain is NAGVMQNPRHLVRRRGQEARLRCSPMKGHSHVYWYRQLPEEGLKFMVYLQKENIIDESGMPKERFSAEFPKEGPSILRIQQVVRGDSAAYFCASSPGTSGRISHEQYFGPGTRLTVT.

As for this clone: One end of the junction is discordant with germline, which a read error may explain. CDR3 in DNA: TGTGCTAGCAGCTTAGGGTCCGGGGGCGGAGAGCAGTTCTTC. Protein product: CASSLGSGGGEQFF. The genes are TRBV7-7 and TRBJ2-1, with D tentatively TRBD1 or TRBD2 (6 bases each). The length of the CDR3 is 14 residues. Germline V gene lookup returns CDR1 SSHAT and CDR2 FNYEAQ (reference sequence). Variable domain in full (rest from reference TRBV7-7 and TRBJ2-1): GAGVSQSPRYKVTKRGQDVTLRCDPISSHATLYWYQQALGQGPEFLTYFNYEAQPDKSGLPSDRFSAERPEGSISTLTIQRTEQRDSAMYRCASSLGSGGGEQFFGPGTRLTVL.

This chain connects TRBV14 to TRBJ1-6; possible D gene TRBD1, 6 bases. The V gene lost 4 bases and the J gene lost 4 bases, with 14 bases spanning the gap. From germline, CDR1 is SGHDN and CDR2 FVKESK. CDR3 length equals 16 residues. CDR3 in DNA: TGTGCCAGCAGCCCCGGACAGCTCCTTTATAATTCACCCCTCCACTTT. Translated, it gives CASSPGQLLYNSPLHF.

This clone has just a few counts. The chain is built from TRBV5-4 and TRBJ2-3; possibly TRBD2 for D (10 bases). The germline gives CDR1 SGHNT, CDR2 YYREEE (reference sequence). Trimming took 4 bases from V and 1 from J, leaving 19 bases between them. This CDR3 contains 17 residues. The CDR3 nucleotides are TGTGCCAGCAGCCGACAGGGGGGGACTAGCGGCACAGATACGCAGTATTTT. Translating it yields CASSRQGGTSGTDTQYF.

This chain joins TRBV6-6 and TRBJ1-1; D not resolved. This CDR3 is 13 amino acids long. The germline CDR1 and CDR2 sequences are MNHNY and SVGAGI (reference sequence). The germline V and J ends were trimmed by 4 bases and 6 bases, with 12 bases remaining between them. The CDR3 DNA follows: TGTGCCAGCAGTTCCGGCAGTCGACCTGAAGCTTTCTTT. Protein sequence: CASSSGSRPEAFF.

For this clone: The same CDR3 arises from other DNA sequences in this sample as well. The rearrangement joins TRBV7-2 to TRBJ2-3, with TRBD2 as a possible D gene (5 bases). With 5 bases removed from V and 2 bases from J, the gap between germline ends came to 11 bases. The germline gives CDR1 SGHTA, CDR2 FQGNSA. The CDR3 sequence is 14 residues long. This CDR3 reads CASSLGLHTDTQYF. CDR3 nucleotides: TGTGCCAGCAGCCTTGGACTTCACACAGATACGCAGTATTTT.

This rearrangement joins TRBV18 to TRBJ2-7; D could derive from TRBD1 or TRBD2 (6 bases each). Deletions cut 4 bases from V and 0 bases from J, with 19 bases between. Germline V CDR1 and CDR2: KGHSH, LQKENI. CDR3 length: 17 amino acids. The CDR3 DNA reads as TGTGCCAGCTCACGCGGAGGGGGAACCAGCTTCTCCTACGAGCAGTACTTC. It codes for CASSRGGGTSFSYEQYF.

The J gene is TRBJ2-3, the V gene TRBV5-1; 13 bases line up with TRBD2. Germline loops: CDR1 SGHRS, CDR2 YFSETQ. The V and J ends lost 4 bases and 6 bases, in that order; junction bases with no gene match: 5. The CDR3 is 15 amino acids. The DNA for the CDR3 is TGCGCCAGCAGCCCGGGACTAGCGGGATATGATACGCAGTATTTT. Translated, it gives CASSPGLAGYDTQYF.

Remarks on this clone: Within the sample, other DNA sequences also encode this same CDR3. The J gene is TRBJ2-5, the V gene TRBV5-1; D gene ambiguous. The CDR3 spans 14 residues. V was pared by 1 base and J by 2 bases, with 9 bases between. Per the germline V gene, CDR1 is SGHRS and CDR2 is YFSETQ. CDR3 coding DNA: TGCGCCAGCAGCTTGACAGCCAATCAAGAGACCCAGTACTTC. It translates to CASSLTANQETQYF.

The gene calls are TRBV6-1 and TRBJ2-7, with TRBD2 matching 8 bases. The germline V gene has CDR1 MNHNS and CDR2 SASEGT. There are 15 residues in the CDR3. After removal of 6 bases from V and 2 bases from J, the junction contained 9 bases not matched to a gene. CDR3 nucleotides: TGTGCCAGCAGACAACCGGGGACTAGTCCCTACGAGCAGTACTTC. Its protein is CASRQPGTSPYEQYF.

The chain couples TRBV6-5 to TRBJ2-7; D gene ambiguous. The V and J ends lost 2 bases and 2 bases respectively, with 13 bases between them. The CDR3 loop spans 15 amino acids. The germline gives CDR1 MNHEY, CDR2 SVGAGI. CDR3 in amino acids: CASSYSLPGAYEQYF. The DNA for the CDR3 is TGTGCCAGCAGTTACAGTCTCCCAGGAGCCTACGAGCAGTACTTC.

This chain links TRBV2 with TRBJ2-7, with unresolved D. Germline CDR1 and CDR2: SNHLY and FYNNEI. V lost 1 base to trimming and J lost 6 bases, with 10 bases between them. This CDR3 has 13 residues. Here the CDR3 reads CASSEGWATEQYF. The CDR3 DNA follows: TGTGCCAGCAGTGAAGGGTGGGCCACCGAGCAGTACTTC.

This chain uses TRBV2 with TRBJ2-7; D ambiguous. V lost 5 bases to trimming and J lost 3 bases, with 8 bases between them. The germline V gene has CDR1 SNHLY and CDR2 FYNNEI. The CDR3 has 12 residues. The CDR3 spells CASSLDGYEQYF. The DNA of the CDR3 is TGTGCCAGCAGTCTGGACGGCTACGAGCAGTACTTC.

The J gene is TRBJ2-3, the V gene TRBV7-9; 9 positions match TRBD2. Germline CDR1 reads SEHNR; CDR2 reads FQNEAQ (reference sequence). The CDR3 is 19 residues long. The J segment lost 5 bases and the V segment lost 6 bases, leaving 21 bases of the junction unmatched. In DNA form, the CDR3 reads TGTGCCAGCAGTTCCGGGACTAGCCCATATCAGGAGGGGGGAGATACGCAGTATTTT. Residues: CASSSGTSPYQEGGDTQYF.